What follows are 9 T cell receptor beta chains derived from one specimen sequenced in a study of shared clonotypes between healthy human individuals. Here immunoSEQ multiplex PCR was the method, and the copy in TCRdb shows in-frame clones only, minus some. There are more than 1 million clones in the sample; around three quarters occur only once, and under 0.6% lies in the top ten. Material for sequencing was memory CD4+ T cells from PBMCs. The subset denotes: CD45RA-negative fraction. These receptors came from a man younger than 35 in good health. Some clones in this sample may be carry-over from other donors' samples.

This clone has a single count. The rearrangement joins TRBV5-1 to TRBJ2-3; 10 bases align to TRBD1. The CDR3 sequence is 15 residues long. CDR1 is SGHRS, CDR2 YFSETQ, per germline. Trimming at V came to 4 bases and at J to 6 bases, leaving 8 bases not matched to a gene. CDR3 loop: CASSTGTGAGDTQYF. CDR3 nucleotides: TGCGCCAGCAGCACTGGGACAGGGGCTGGCGATACGCAGTATTTT.

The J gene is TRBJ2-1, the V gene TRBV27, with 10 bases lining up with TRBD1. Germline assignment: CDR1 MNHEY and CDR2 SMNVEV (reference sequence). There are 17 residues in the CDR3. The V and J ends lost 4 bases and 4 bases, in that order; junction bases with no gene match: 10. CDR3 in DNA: TGTGCCAGCAGTTCCCCACGTCGGACAGGGGGGTACAATGAGCAGTTCTTC. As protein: CASSSPRRTGGYNEQFF.

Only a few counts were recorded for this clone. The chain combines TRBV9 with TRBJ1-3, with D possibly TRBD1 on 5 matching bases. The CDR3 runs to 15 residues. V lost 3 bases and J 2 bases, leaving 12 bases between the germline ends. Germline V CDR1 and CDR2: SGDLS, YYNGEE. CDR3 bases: TGTGCCAGCAGCGCCCTGACAGTCCCTGGAAACACCATATATTTT. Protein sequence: CASSALTVPGNTIYF.

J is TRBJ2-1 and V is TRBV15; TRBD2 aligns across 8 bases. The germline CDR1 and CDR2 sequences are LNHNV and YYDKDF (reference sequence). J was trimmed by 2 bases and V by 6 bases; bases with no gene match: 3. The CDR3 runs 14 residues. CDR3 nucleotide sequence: TGTGCCACCAGAGAGCGGGAGCCCTACAATGAGCAGTTCTTC. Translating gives CATREREPYNEQFF.

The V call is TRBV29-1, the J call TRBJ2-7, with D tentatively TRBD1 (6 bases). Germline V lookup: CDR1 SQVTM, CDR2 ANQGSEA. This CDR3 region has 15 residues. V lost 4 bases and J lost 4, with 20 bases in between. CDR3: CSVAGTHRDGYEQYF. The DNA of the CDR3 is TGCAGCGTTGCAGGAACCCACAGGGATGGATACGAGCAGTACTTC.

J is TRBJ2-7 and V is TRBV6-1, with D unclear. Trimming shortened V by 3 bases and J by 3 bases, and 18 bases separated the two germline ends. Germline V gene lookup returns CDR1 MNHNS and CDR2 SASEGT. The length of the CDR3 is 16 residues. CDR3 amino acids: CASSDIGRSIGYEQYF. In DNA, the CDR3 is TGTGCCAGCAGTGATATTGGCAGGTCTATTGGCTACGAGCAGTACTTC.

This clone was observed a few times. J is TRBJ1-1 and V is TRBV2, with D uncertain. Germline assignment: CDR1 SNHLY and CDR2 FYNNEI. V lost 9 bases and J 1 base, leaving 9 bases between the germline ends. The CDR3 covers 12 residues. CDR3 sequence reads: CASQVENTEAFF. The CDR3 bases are TGTGCCAGTCAGGTTGAGAACACTGAAGCTTTCTTT.

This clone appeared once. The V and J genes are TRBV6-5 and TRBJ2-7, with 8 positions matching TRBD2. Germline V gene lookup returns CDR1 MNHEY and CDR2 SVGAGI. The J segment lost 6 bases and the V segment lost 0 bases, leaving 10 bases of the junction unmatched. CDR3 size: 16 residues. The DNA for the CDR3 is TGTGCCAGCAGTTACTCCCTCCGGGAGGGCAGGGGCGAGCAGTACTTC. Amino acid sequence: CASSYSLREGRGEQYF.

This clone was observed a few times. CDR3 region: CASKDSGANVLTF. The CDR3 DNA follows: TGTGCCAGCAAGGACTCTGGGGCCAACGTCCTGACTTTC. The V call is TRBV7-9, the J call TRBJ2-6; no reliable D call. V gave up 7 bases and J gave up 0 bases, with 4 bases separating them. Germline V lookup: CDR1 SEHNR, CDR2 FQNEAQ (reference sequence). The CDR3 has 13 residues.